This is a list of T cell receptor beta chains from one sample in a study of tumor-infiltrating lymphocytes in primary liver carcinoma. One entry per CDR3 protein, called by TCRdb with MiXCR from the multiplex PCR reads. The table includes approximately 330,000 distinct CDR3 sequences, 65% detected once. Sequencing input: peripheral blood. The receptors here all came from a man aged 35-49 years with primary liver carcinoma and hepatitis B virus infection. Each CDR3 is given with its conserved first and last residue. The D gene is left open where the match is weak. Clone sizes are given selectively: once, few, many, or a class where the clone is expanded.

clone size	V gene	J gene	CDR3 length	D gene	CDR3 protein	CDR3 DNA
-	TRBV11-2	TRBJ1-1	13	-	CASSKGLPIRTFF	TGTGCCAGCAGCAAGGGACTCCCGATAAGAACTTTCTTT
many	TRBV6-6	TRBJ1-5	13	TRBD1	CASSSGGGQPQHF	TGTGCCAGCAGTTCAGGGGGCGGTCAGCCCCAGCATTTT
-	TRBV5-1	TRBJ1-4	21	TRBD1	CASSLGPPVTGTSATGKKLFF	TGCGCCAGCAGCTTGGGGCCTCCGGTGACAGGGACATCGGCTACTGGGAAAAAACTGTTTTTT
hyperexpanded	TRBV11-2	TRBJ2-1	14	-	CASSLYRLVSEQFF	TGTGCCAGCAGCTTATACCGGCTAGTTAGTGAGCAGTTCTTC
-	TRBV6-2/TRBV6-3	TRBJ2-7	18	-	CASSCSNIPGLPSCEQYF	TGTGCCAGCAGTTGCTCAAATATTCCGGGGCTGCCCTCCTGCGAGCAGTACTTC
-	TRBV12-3/TRBV12-4	TRBJ1-4	15	TRBD1	CASSQTGVTNEKLFF	TGTGCCAGCAGTCAAACAGGGGTAACTAATGAAAAACTGTTTTTT
-	TRBV6-5	TRBJ2-7	14	-	CASSPRITLYEQYF	TGTGCCAGCAGTCCGAGGATAACACTCTACGAGCAGTACTTC
-	TRBV28	TRBJ1-1	15	-	CASSSGGDWSTEAIF	TGTGCCAGCAGTTCCGGAGGGGATTGGAGCACTGAAGCTATCTTT
-	TRBV20-1	TRBJ2-1	13	-	CSARDSRYNEQFF	TGCAGTGCTAGAGATTCCCGTTACAATGAGCAGTTCTTC
medium-sized	TRBV11-2	TRBJ2-5	13	-	CASSSQGSETQYF	TGTGCCAGCAGCTCTCAGGGGAGCGAGACCCAGTACTTC
-	TRBV5-6	TRBJ2-5	14	-	CASSLVARQETQYF	TGTGCCAGCAGCTTGGTCGCCAGACAAGAGACCCAGTACTTC
many	TRBV11-2	TRBJ2-5	15	TRBD1	CASSSRDRLGETQYF	TGTGCCAGCAGCTCTCGGGACAGACTCGGAGAGACCCAGTACTTC
-	TRBV5-4	TRBJ1-5	13	-	CASSLGVGHPQHF	TGTGCCAGCAGCTTGGGGGTCGGTCATCCCCAGCATTTT
-	TRBV11-2	TRBJ2-1	13	-	CASSSYGWNEQFF	TGTGCCAGCAGCTCCTACGGCTGGAATGAGCAGTTCTTC
many	TRBV29-1	TRBJ2-7	15	TRBD1	CSVDLGDRASYEQYF	TGCAGCGTTGATTTGGGGGACAGGGCCTCCTACGAGCAGTACTTC
-	TRBV11-2	TRBJ2-5	13	-	CASSLTEGEARYF	TGTGCCAGCAGCTTGACGGAGGGGGAGGCCCGGTACTTC
few	TRBV11-2	TRBJ2-7	15	TRBD2	CASSLAGGSHDEQYF	TGTGCCAGCAGCTTAGCGGGCGGGAGTCACGACGAGCAGTACTTC
few	TRBV11-2	TRBJ2-3	16	TRBD2	CASSLASAGSTDTQYF	TGTGCTAGCAGCTTAGCTTCAGCGGGGAGCACAGATACGCAGTATTTT
-	TRBV6-6	TRBJ1-1	16	-	CASSDSTGRKNTEAFF	TGTGCCAGCAGTGACTCGACGGGACGGAAGAACACTGAAGCTTTCTTT
-	TRBV6-5	TRBJ2-5	15	TRBD2	CASSMVSGSVKTQYF	TGTGCCAGCAGCATGGTTAGCGGGAGTGTGAAGACCCAGTACTTC
-	TRBV4-3	TRBJ2-1	16	TRBD2	CASSPELAVASYEQFF	TGCGCCAGCAGCCCGGAACTAGCGGTCGCATCCTATGAGCAGTTCTTC
-	TRBV6-1	TRBJ1-6	10	-	CASNSSPLHF	TGTGCCAGCAATTCCTCACCCCTCCACTTT
once	TRBV11-2	TRBJ2-1	16	-	CANNIRSRAGYNEQFF	TGTGCCAACAACATCCGGTCGAGGGCGGGGTACAATGAGCAGTTCTTC
few	TRBV5-1	TRBJ2-7	15	TRBD2	CASSLVGGENYEQYF	TGCGCCAGCAGCTTGGTCGGGGGGGAGAACTACGAGCAGTACTTC
many	TRBV12-3/TRBV12-4	TRBJ2-5	13	-	CASSGIPQETQYF	TGTGCCAGCAGTGGGATTCCCCAAGAGACCCAGTACTTC
-	TRBV6-6	TRBJ1-2	16	-	CASSYSSEGGLEGYTF	TGTGCCAGCAGTTACTCTTCAGAGGGAGGTTTGGAGGGCTACACCTTC
-	TRBV2	TRBJ2-5	14	-	CASSESGAQETQYF	TGTGCCAGCAGTGAATCGGGAGCCCAAGAGACCCAGTACTTC
-	TRBV11-2	TRBJ2-1	15	-	CASSLGGTYYGEQFF	TGTGCCAGCAGCCTCGGAGGAACTTACTACGGGGAGCAGTTCTTC
-	TRBV10-3	TRBJ2-3	15	TRBD2	CTISWTSGPTDTQYF	TGTACCATCAGTTGGACTAGCGGGCCCACAGATACGCAGTATTTT